These 22 T cell receptor beta chains were sequenced from one sample in a study of cytomegalovirus exposure and HLA in healthy donors. The study ran its PCR with 60 Vbeta and 13 Jbeta primers. Clones were sequenced by immunoSEQ multiplex PCR, and TCRdb holds only the in-frame ones, with some missing. In the table there are approximately 120,000 clones, about 81% of which are singletons. Sequencing used PBMCs. These receptor sequences come from a woman aged 25 to 39 in good health and CMV-seronegative.

The rearrangement uses TRBV7-2 and TRBJ2-1; 7 bases map to TRBD1. The CDR3 totals 14 residues. The germline gives CDR1 SGHTA, CDR2 FQGNSA. V lost 6 bases to trimming and J lost 8 bases; unmatched junction nucleotides: 10. CDR3 sequence (DNA): TGTGCCAGCAGAGCCGGGACAGAATCCTATGAGCAGTTCTTC. Translation: CASRAGTESYEQFF.

This clone was seen once. The chain recombines TRBV5-1 with TRBJ2-3; 11 positions agree with TRBD2. Germline CDR1 reads SGHRS; CDR2 reads YFSETQ. This CDR3 is built from 16 residues. The V segment lost 4 bases and the J segment 4 bases; nucleotides outside the gene matches: 8. The CDR3 DNA is TGCGCCAGCAGCCCCATAGCGGGAGGGGTGTCAGATACGCAGTATTTT. Its protein is CASSPIAGGVSDTQYF.

The chain combines TRBV6-5 with TRBJ1-5; D possibly corresponds to TRBD1 (5 bases). Germline V gene lookup returns CDR1 MNHEY and CDR2 SVGAGI. V gave up 5 bases and J gave up 6 bases, with 14 bases separating them. This CDR3 comprises 14 residues. CDR3 region: CASSEGRGSQPQHF. Here the CDR3 DNA reads TGTGCCAGCAGTGAAGGGAGGGGAAGTCAGCCCCAGCATTTT.

This clone was detected once. The CDR3 coding sequence is TGTGCCAGCAGCCTCCAGACAGTTCGCTCTGGAAACACCATATATTTT. Protein product: CASSLQTVRSGNTIYF. This chain joins TRBV7-8 and TRBJ1-3; maybe TRBD1 (5 bases). The CDR3 covers 16 residues. V lost 5 bases to trimming and J lost 0 bases, with 14 bases between them. Germline V gene data show CDR1 as SGHVS and CDR2 as FQNEAQ.

The gene calls are TRBV19 and TRBJ2-3; the D gene is possibly TRBD1 (6 bases). Germline values: CDR1 LNHDA, CDR2 SQIVND (reference sequence). Trimming shortened V by 5 bases and J by 2 bases, and 11 bases separated the two germline ends. This CDR3 has 14 amino acids. The CDR3 coding sequence is TGTGCCAGTAGTCCCAGGGGTTTCACAGATACGCAGTATTTT. Its translation: CASSPRGFTDTQYF.

This sequence joins TRBV15 and TRBJ2-5; 14 bases fit TRBD2. The DNA end lines up better with TRBJ2-7; the J call may be wrong. The CDR3 is 19 residues long. Germline V lookup: CDR1 LNHNV, CDR2 YYDKDF (reference sequence). For the CDR3, the DNA is TGTGCCACCAGCAGAGATGCGGGGACTAGCGGGAGAGGCTCCTACGAGCAGTACTTC. This encodes CATSRDAGTSGRGSYEQYF.

J is TRBJ2-7 and V is TRBV19; D unresolved. V was clipped by 9 bases and J by 3 bases, with 9 bases between them. Germline-derived CDR1 and CDR2 are LNHDA and SQIVND (reference sequence). This CDR3 has 11 residues. CDR3 sequence (DNA): TGTGCCAGCTCTTACAGCTACGAGCAGTACTTC. Its protein product is CASSYSYEQYF.

A single count supports this clone. The rearrangement joins TRBV10-2 to TRBJ1-1; TRBD1 agrees at 7 bases. After removal of 6 bases from V and 1 base from J, the junction contained 2 bases not matched to a gene. The CDR3 is made up of 13 amino acids. The germline CDR1 and CDR2 sequences are WSHSY and SAAADI. CDR3 nucleotide sequence: TGCGCCAGCAGATGGGACAGGAACACTGAAGCTTTCTTT. Its translation: CASRWDRNTEAFF.

V is TRBV30 and J is TRBJ1-2; D gene ambiguous. This CDR3 is built from 16 residues. Trimming took off 0 bases at V and 1 base at J, with 15 bases between the two ends. Germline values: CDR1 GTSNPN, CDR2 SVGIG (reference sequence). For the CDR3, the DNA is TGTGCCTGGAGTGTGCAGCGTCGCTTAATTAACTATGGCTACACCTTC. Protein: CAWSVQRRLINYGYTF. Combining the CDR3 with reference TRBV30 and TRBJ1-2 gives the whole variable domain SQTIHQWPATLVQPVGSPLSLECTVEGTSNPNLYWYRQAAGRGLQLLFYSVGIGQISSEVPQNLSASRPQDRQFILSSKKLLLSDSGFYLCAWSVQRRLINYGYTFGSGTRLTVV.

The count of this clone is one. The chain uses TRBV7-8 and TRBJ1-5, with TRBD1 matching over 8 bases. The CDR3 is 16 amino acids. J gave up 1 base and V 5 bases, and 7 bases lay outside the gene matches. Germline V gene data show CDR1 as SGHVS and CDR2 as FQNEAQ. CDR3 in DNA: TGTGCCAGCAGCAAGGACAGGGTAGGCAGCAATCAGCCCCAGCATTTT. Its protein is CASSKDRVGSNQPQHF.

This CDR3 is CASAPGNEQFF. Written as DNA, the CDR3 is TGTGCCAGCGCCCCCGGGAATGAGCAGTTCTTC. The genes are TRBV6-7 and TRBJ2-1; no definite D call. TRBV6-7 is labeled an ORF, and its function is uncertain. The ends were cut back, 8 bases at V and 7 bases at J, with 9 bases in the middle. CDR3 length equals 11 residues.

J is TRBJ2-2 and V is TRBV7-9; tentatively, D is TRBD2 (5 bases). Per the germline V gene, CDR1 is SEHNR and CDR2 is FQNEAQ (reference sequence). V lost 5 bases and J 1 base, leaving 14 bases between the germline ends. The CDR3 spans 16 residues. The CDR3 region has the DNA TGTGCCAGCAGCCCACCCCCGGGGATGAACACCGGGGAGCTGTTTTTT. Protein sequence: CASSPPPGMNTGELFF.

This clone was seen once. This rearrangement joins TRBV19 to TRBJ2-1, with D perhaps matching TRBD2 (5 bases). CDR3 size: 13 residues. The germline CDR1 and CDR2 sequences are LNHDA and SQIVND (reference sequence). V was clipped by 3 bases and J by 7 bases, with 10 bases between them. The CDR3 nucleotides read TGTGCCAGTAGTATTCAATCGGGGAATGAGCAGTTCTTC. This translates into CASSIQSGNEQFF.

J is TRBJ1-2 and V is TRBV30; 8 nucleotides match TRBD1. Losses at the gene ends were 3 bases for V and 8 bases for J; bases not matched to a gene: 5. Germline V gene sequence: CDR1 GTSNPN, CDR2 SVGIG (reference sequence). This CDR3 is 12 amino acids long. CDR3 in amino acids: CAWSPGDRGYTF. The CDR3 nucleotides read TGTGCCTGGAGCCCCGGGGACAGGGGCTACACCTTC.

This chain connects TRBV5-1 to TRBJ1-5; perhaps TRBD1 as D (5 bases). The CDR3 loop spans 14 amino acids. CDR1 is SGHRS, CDR2 YFSETQ, per germline. Trimming removed 3 bases from V and 4 bases from J, with 11 bases in between. The CDR3 reads CASSSNGGNQPQHF. CDR3 bases: TGCGCCAGCAGCTCGAACGGGGGGAATCAGCCCCAGCATTTT.

The J gene is TRBJ1-1, the V gene TRBV28, with 11 bases that match TRBD1. Germline loops: CDR1 MDHEN, CDR2 SYDVKM. There are 17 residues in the CDR3. V trimming: 5 bases; J trimming: 3 bases; junction bases outside the gene matches: 11. Here the CDR3 reads CASSLHEGQGGYTEAFF. The CDR3 bases are TGTGCCAGCAGTCTCCATGAGGGACAGGGGGGTTACACTGAAGCTTTCTTT.

In its sample, this clone was seen a few times. The V and J genes are TRBV27 and TRBJ2-7; 8 nucleotides match TRBD1. Germline V gene lookup returns CDR1 MNHEY and CDR2 SMNVEV (reference sequence). J lost 6 bases, V lost 7 bases, and 11 bases had no gene match. The CDR3 covers 14 residues. The CDR3 reads CASKRRQGKREQYF. The CDR3 DNA is TGTGCCAGCAAGAGACGACAGGGGAAGCGCGAGCAGTACTTC.

J is TRBJ1-1 and V is TRBV11-1; 7 bases align to TRBD1. Germline V CDR1 and CDR2: SGHAT, FQDESV (reference sequence). The CDR3 runs 14 residues. The ends lost 3 bases at V and 3 bases at J; junction bases unmatched: 4. The CDR3 bases are TGTGCCAGCAGCTTTTCAGGGGGTGACACTGAAGCTTTCTTT. Amino acids: CASSFSGGDTEAFF.

The V gene is TRBV9, the J gene TRBJ2-2; TRBD1 is a possible D gene (6 bases). CDR3 size: 15 residues. CDR1 is SGDLS, CDR2 YYNGEE, per germline. With 3 bases removed from V and 3 bases from J, the gap between germline ends came to 12 bases. CDR3 in DNA: TGTGCCAGCAGCGCCCGGACAGAAGACACCGGGGAGCTGTTTTTT. It is translated as CASSARTEDTGELFF.

The chain combines TRBV29-1 with TRBJ2-3; TRBD2 aligns across 14 bases. J lost 4 bases, V lost 3 bases, and 9 bases had no gene match. Germline V gene sequence: CDR1 SQVTM, CDR2 ANQGSEA. This CDR3 has 17 amino acids. The CDR3 reads CSVDPGLAGDPPDTQYF. The CDR3, as DNA: TGCAGCGTTGATCCGGGACTAGCGGGAGACCCCCCAGATACGCAGTATTTT.

The rearrangement uses TRBV4-1 and TRBJ2-5, with D perhaps matching TRBD2 (6 bases). The CDR3 is 14 amino acids. V lost 4 bases to trimming and J lost 5 bases, with 14 bases between them. Germline CDR1 MGHRA, CDR2 YSYEKL. CDR3 region: CASSLLLARETQYF. CDR3 sequence (DNA): TGCGCCAGCAGCCTCCTACTAGCTCGCGAGACCCAGTACTTC.

The chain carries TRBV9 and TRBJ2-2; maybe TRBD2 (5 bases). The CDR3 is made up of 14 amino acids. The V gene lost 3 bases and the J gene lost 2 bases, with 8 bases spanning the gap. Germline assignment: CDR1 SGDLS and CDR2 YYNGEE. The CDR3 region has the DNA TGTGCCAGCAGCGCGAGGGTCAACACCGGGGAGCTGTTTTTT. It is translated as CASSARVNTGELFF.